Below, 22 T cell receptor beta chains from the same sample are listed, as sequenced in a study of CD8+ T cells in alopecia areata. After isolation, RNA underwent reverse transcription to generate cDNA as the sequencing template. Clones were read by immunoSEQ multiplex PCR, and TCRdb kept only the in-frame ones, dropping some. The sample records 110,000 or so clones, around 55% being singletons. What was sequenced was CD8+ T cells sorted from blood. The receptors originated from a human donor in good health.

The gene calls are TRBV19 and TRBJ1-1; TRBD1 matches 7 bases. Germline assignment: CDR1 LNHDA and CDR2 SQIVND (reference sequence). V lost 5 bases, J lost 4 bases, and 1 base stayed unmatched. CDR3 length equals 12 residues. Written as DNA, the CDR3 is TGTGCCAGTAGTCAGGGGGGCACTGAAGCTTTCTTT. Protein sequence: CASSQGGTEAFF.

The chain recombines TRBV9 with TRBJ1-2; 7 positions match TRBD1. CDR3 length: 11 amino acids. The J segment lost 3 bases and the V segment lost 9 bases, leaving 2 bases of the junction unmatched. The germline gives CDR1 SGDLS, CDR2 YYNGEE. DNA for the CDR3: TGTGCCACCCAGGGGGACTATGGCTACACCTTC. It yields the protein CATQGDYGYTF.

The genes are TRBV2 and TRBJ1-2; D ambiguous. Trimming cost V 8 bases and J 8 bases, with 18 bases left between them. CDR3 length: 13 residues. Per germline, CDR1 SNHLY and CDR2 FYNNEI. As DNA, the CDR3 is TGTGCCAGCCCCCTCGCCGGGGTCAGGGGCTACACCTTC. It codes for CASPLAGVRGYTF.

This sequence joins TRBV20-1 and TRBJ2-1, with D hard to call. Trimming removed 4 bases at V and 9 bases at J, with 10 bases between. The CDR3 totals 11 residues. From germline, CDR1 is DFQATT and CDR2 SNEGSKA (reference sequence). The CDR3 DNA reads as TGCAGTGCTATACTTGCCGGTGAGCAGTTCTTC. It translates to CSAILAGEQFF.

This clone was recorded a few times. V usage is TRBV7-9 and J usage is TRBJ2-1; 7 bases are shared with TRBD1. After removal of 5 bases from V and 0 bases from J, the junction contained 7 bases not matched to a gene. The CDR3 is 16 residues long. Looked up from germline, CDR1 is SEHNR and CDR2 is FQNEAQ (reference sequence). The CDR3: CASSIQGYISYNEQFF. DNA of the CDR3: TGTGCCAGCAGCATACAGGGGTATATCTCCTACAATGAGCAGTTCTTC.

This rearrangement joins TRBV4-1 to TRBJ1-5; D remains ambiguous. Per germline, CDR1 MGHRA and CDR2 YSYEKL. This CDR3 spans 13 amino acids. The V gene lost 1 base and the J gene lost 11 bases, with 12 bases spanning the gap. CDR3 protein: CASSQGVQWTQHF. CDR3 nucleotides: TGCGCCAGCAGCCAAGGTGTACAGTGGACCCAGCATTTT.

CDR3 sequence: CATRGPISNQPQHF. The CDR3 coding sequence is TGTGCCACCAGAGGCCCAATTAGCAATCAGCCCCAGCATTTT. This chain uses TRBV15 with TRBJ1-5; D is uncertain. Trimming left V 6 bases short and J 0 bases short, with 9 bases between. The CDR3 has 14 amino acids. CDR1 is LNHNV, CDR2 YYDKDF, per germline (reference sequence).

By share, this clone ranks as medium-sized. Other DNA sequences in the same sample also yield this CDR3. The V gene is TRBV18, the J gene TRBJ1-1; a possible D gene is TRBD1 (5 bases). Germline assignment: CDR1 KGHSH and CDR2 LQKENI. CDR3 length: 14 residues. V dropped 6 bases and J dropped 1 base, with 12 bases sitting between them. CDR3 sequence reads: CASSPGAGNTEAFF. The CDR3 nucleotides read TGTGCCAGCTCCCCCGGGGCGGGGAACACTGAAGCTTTCTTT.

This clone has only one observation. CDR3 region: CASSIAGANTEAFF. DNA of the CDR3: TGTGCCAGTAGTATAGCAGGGGCGAACACTGAAGCTTTCTTT. V and J are TRBV19 and TRBJ1-1; D may be TRBD1 (6 bases). Germline values: CDR1 LNHDA, CDR2 SQIVND (reference sequence). V dropped 1 base and J dropped 1 base, with 7 bases sitting between them. The CDR3 has 14 amino acids.

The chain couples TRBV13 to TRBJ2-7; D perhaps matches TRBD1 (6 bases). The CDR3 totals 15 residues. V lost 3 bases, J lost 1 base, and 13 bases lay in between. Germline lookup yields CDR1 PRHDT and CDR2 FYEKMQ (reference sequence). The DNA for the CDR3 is TGTGCCAGCAGCTTGAGACAGGAATTGTCCTACGAGCAGTACTTC. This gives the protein CASSLRQELSYEQYF.

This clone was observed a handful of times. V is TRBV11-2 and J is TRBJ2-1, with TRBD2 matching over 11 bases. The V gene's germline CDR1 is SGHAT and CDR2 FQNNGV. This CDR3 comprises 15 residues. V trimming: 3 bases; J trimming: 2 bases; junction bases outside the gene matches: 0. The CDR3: CASSFSGGAYNEQFF. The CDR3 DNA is TGTGCCAGCAGCTTTAGCGGGGGGGCCTACAATGAGCAGTTCTTC.

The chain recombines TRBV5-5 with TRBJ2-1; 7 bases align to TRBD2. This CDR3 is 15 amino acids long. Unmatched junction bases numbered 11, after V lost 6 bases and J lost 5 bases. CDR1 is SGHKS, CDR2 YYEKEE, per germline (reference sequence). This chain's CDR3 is CASTLKKGLHNEQFF. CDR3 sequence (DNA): TGTGCCAGCACCCTCAAGAAGGGACTACACAATGAGCAGTTCTTC.

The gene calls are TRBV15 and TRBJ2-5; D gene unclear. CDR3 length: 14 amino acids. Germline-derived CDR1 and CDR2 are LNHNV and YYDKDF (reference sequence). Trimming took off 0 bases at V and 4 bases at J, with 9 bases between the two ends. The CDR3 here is CATSRDRAGETQYF. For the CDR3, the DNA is TGTGCCACCAGCAGAGATCGGGCTGGAGAGACCCAGTACTTC. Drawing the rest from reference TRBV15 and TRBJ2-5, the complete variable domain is DAMVIQNPRYQVTQFGKPVTLSCSQTLNHNVMYWYQQKSSQAPKLLFHYYDKDFNNEADTPDNFQSRRPNTSFCFLDIRSPGLGDTAMYLCATSRDRAGETQYFGPGTRLLVL.

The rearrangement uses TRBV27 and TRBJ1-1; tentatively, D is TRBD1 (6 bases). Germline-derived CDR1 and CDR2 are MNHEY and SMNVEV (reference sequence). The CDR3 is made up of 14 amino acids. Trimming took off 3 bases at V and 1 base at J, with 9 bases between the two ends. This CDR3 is CASSFIGGNTEAFF. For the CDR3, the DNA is TGTGCCAGCAGTTTTATAGGGGGGAACACTGAAGCTTTCTTT.

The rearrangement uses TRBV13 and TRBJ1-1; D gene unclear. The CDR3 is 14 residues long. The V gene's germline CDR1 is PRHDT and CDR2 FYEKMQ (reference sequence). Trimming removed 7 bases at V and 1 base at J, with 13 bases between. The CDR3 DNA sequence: TGTGCCAGCATCTCTCTCGGAGGGAACACTGAAGCTTTCTTT. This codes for CASISLGGNTEAFF.

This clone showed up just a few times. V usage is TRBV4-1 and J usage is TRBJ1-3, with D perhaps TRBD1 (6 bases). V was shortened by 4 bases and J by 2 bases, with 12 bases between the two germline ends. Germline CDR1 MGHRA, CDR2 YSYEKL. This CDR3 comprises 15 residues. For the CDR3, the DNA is TGCGCCAGCAGCCCCATCCCAGGGGCTGGAAACACCATATATTTT. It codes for CASSPIPGAGNTIYF.

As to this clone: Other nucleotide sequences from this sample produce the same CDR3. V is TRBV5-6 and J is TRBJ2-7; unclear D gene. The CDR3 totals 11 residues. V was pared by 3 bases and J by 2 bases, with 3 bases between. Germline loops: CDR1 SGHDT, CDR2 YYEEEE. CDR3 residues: CASSSAYEQYF. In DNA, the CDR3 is TGTGCCAGCAGCTCGGCCTACGAGCAGTACTTC.

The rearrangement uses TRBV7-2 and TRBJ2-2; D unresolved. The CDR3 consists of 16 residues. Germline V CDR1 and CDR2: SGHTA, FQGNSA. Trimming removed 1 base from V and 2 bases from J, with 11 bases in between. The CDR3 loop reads CASSLGLFYNTGELFF. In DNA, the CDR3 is TGTGCCAGCAGCTTAGGTCTATTTTATAACACCGGGGAGCTGTTTTTT.

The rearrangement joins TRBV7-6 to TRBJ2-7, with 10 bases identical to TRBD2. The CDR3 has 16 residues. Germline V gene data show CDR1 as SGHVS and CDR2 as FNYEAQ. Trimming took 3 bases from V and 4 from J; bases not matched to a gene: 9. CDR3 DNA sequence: TGTGCCAGCAGCTTCCTAGCGGGGGAGTTGGTGTACGAGCAGTACTTC. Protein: CASSFLAGELVYEQYF. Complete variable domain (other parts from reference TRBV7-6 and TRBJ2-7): GAGVSQSPRYKVTKRGQDVALRCDPISGHVSLYWYRQALGQGPEFLTYFNYEAQQDKSGLPNDRFSAERPEGSISTLTIQRTEQRDSAMYRCASSFLAGELVYEQYFGPGTRLTVT.

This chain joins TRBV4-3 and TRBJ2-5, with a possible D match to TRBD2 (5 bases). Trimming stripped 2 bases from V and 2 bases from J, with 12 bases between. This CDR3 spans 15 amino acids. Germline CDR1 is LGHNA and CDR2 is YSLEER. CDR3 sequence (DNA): TGCGCCAGCAGCCAACCAAAGCGGTTTCAAGAGACCCAGTACTTC. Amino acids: CASSQPKRFQETQYF.

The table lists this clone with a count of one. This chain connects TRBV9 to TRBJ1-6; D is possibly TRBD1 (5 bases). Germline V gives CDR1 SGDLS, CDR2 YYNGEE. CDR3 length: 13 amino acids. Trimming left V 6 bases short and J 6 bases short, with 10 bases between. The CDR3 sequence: CASNRDPNSPLHF. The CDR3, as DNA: TGTGCCAGCAACCGGGACCCTAATTCACCCCTCCACTTT.

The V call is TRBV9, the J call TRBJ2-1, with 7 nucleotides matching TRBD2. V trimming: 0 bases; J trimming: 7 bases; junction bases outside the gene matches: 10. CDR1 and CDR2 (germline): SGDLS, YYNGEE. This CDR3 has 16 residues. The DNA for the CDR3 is TGTGCCAGCAGCGTAGAATGGGAGGGCCACAAAAATGAGCAGTTCTTC. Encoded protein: CASSVEWEGHKNEQFF. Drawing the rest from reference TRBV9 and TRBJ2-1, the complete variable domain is DSGVTQTPKHLITATGQRVTLRCSPRSGDLSVYWYQQSLDQGLQFLIQYYNGEERAKGNILERFSAQQFPDLHSELNLSSLELGDSALYFCASSVEWEGHKNEQFFGPGTRLTVL.